The clone carrying this TCR beta chain appeared a few times. Its target is unknown. This entry belongs to a study of blood T cells in healthy people across ages. Trimming took off 5 bases at V and 1 base at J, with 11 bases between the two ends. CDR1 is SNHLY, CDR2 FYNNEI, per germline. This CDR3 comprises 14 residues. For the second PCR, which ran for 7 to 11 cycles, a sample-barcoded 5' primer and a J-beta primer mix were used. All cDNA molecules were each tagged by a template-switch adaptor with 12 random nucleotides. TCRdb used MiXCR to reprocess the 5' RACE reads, holding one entry per CDR3 protein. The repertoire holds 550,000 to 750,000 distinct CDR3 sequences, with under 25% as singletons. General study results and limits: In long-lived donors, naive CD4+ cell counts and diversity exceeded those of aged donors. The unknown donor CMV status may have confounded expanded clonotype changes.

Each donor had approximately 10 milliliters of peripheral blood drawn. The chain links TRBV2 to TRBJ2-5; D unresolved. This receptor was obtained from an older man in good health. Material for sequencing was blood. The CDR3 region is CASSRPAAQETQYF. In DNA, the CDR3 is TGTGCCAGCAGTAGACCCGCTGCCCAAGAGACCCAGTACTTC. Based on the CDR3 plus reference TRBV2 and TRBJ2-5, the full variable domain is EPEVTQTPSHQVTQMGQEVILRCVPISNHLYFYWYRQILGQKVEFLVSFYNNEISEKSEIFDDQFSVERPDGSNFTLKIRSTKLEDSAMYFCASSRPAAQETQYFGPGTRLLVL.